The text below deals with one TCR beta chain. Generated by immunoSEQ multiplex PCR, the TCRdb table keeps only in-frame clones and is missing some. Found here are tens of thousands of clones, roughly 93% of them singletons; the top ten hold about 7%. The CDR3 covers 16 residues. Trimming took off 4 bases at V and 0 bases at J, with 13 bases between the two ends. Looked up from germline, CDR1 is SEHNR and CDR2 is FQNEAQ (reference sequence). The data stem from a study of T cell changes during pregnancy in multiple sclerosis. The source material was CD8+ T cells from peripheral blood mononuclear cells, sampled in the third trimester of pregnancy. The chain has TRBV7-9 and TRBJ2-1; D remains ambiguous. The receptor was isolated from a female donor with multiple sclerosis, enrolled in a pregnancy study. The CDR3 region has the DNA TGTGCCAGCAGCTCCATTATTCTGAGCTCCTACAATGAGCAGTTCTTC. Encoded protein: CASSSIILSSYNEQFF.